This T cell receptor beta chain was observed in a study of breast tumors, draining lymph nodes, adjacent tissues. Study observations and caveats: Compared with lymph nodes, tumors were less diverse; compared with nontumor tissue, more.

This clonotype was seen repeatedly, ten times or more. The antigen is undetermined. The V gene's germline CDR1 is MNHNS and CDR2 SASEGT. This CDR3 has 17 amino acids. J gave up 4 bases and V 9 bases, and 12 bases lay outside the gene matches. Axillary draining lymph nodes of breast cancer patients supplied the node samples. TCRdb recomputed calls from the multiplex PCR reads with MiXCR, one row per CDR3 protein. The sample has around 110,000 distinct CDR3 sequences; less than 40% are singletons. This TCR was sampled from a female donor with breast cancer. Some clones in this sample may be carry-over from other donors' samples. This rearrangement joins TRBV6-1 to TRBJ2-6, with TRBD1 matching over 10 bases. The specimen sequenced was axillary lymph node tissue. As DNA, the CDR3 is TGTGCCAGGCGGACAGGGGGTGGGATTTTAGGGGCCAACGTCCTGACTTTC. Protein product: CARRTGGGILGANVLTF.